Listed below are T cell receptor beta chains from one sample, sequenced in a study of response to subunit inactivated influenza vaccine. TCRdb itself ran the RT-PCR reads through MiXCR, one entry per CDR3 protein. The data contain about 520,000 distinct CDR3 sequences, more than 7% of them singletons. The specimen comprised PBMCs from blood, sampled less than 25 months after vaccination. All receptors derive from a man between 45 and 75 years old who received an inactivated influenza vaccine. Each CDR3 is given with its conserved first and last residue. D genes are given only for firm matches. The size field is filled for only some rows; it gives once, few, many or a size class.

>-|TRBV10-3|TRBJ1-5|-
TGTGCCATCAGGGACAGCAACCTCAATCAGCCCCAGCATTTT
CAIRDSNLNQPQHF
>TRBD1|TRBV20-1|TRBJ1-5|-
TGCAGTGCTAGGGTAGGGGGCCTGGGGGCAGGCAATCAGCCCCAGCATTTT
CSARVGGLGAGNQPQHF
>-|TRBV5-1|TRBJ1-6|many
TGCGCCAGCAGGCGGGACCCTCCGACCTCACCCCTCCACTTT
CASRRDPPTSPLHF
>-|TRBV28|TRBJ2-7|many
TGTGCCAGCAGTTCAAACAGGGTCCACGAGCAGTACTTC
CASSSNRVHEQYF
>-|TRBV10-3|TRBJ1-5|-
TGTGCCATCAGTGAGTCAGGGGGCAATCAGCCCCAGCATTTT
CAISESGGNQPQHF
>TRBD2|TRBV9|TRBJ2-2|-
TGTGCCAGCAGCGCCGGACTAGCGGGAGAGGGCACCGGGGAGCTGTTTTTT
CASSAGLAGEGTGELFF
>-|TRBV20-1|TRBJ2-2|-
TGCAGTGCTAGAGTGAGTGGACCCGGGGAGCTGTTTTTT
CSARVSGPGELFF
>-|TRBV29-1|TRBJ1-1|-
TGCAGCGTTGACGGGCTAGAAGCTTTCTTT
CSVDGLEAFF
>-|TRBV11-2|TRBJ2-1|many
TGTGCCAGCAGCGTAAGGTTCGGACCTTACAATGAGCAGTTCTTC
CASSVRFGPYNEQFF
>TRBD2|TRBV11-2|TRBJ2-1|few
TGTGCCAGCGGCTCCCCAGGACTAGCTTACAATGAGCAGTTCTTC
CASGSPGLAYNEQFF
>-|TRBV10-3|TRBJ2-7|-
TGTGCCATCAGTGTACAGGGAGGCGACGAGCAGTACTTC
CAISVQGGDEQYF
>TRBD1|TRBV20-1|TRBJ2-7|few
TGCAGTGCGGAACGGGACAGGGGGCTCTCCTACGAGCAGTACTTC
CSAERDRGLSYEQYF
>-|TRBV18|TRBJ2-5|-
TGTGCCAGCTCACCTCCACACATAGACTTCCAAGAGACCCAGTACTTC
CASSPPHIDFQETQYF
>TRBD1|TRBV12-3/TRBV12-4|TRBJ1-2|-
TGTGCCAGCAGTTTCGGGACAGGGGCGGGCTATGGCTACACCTTC
CASSFGTGAGYGYTF
>-|TRBV14|TRBJ2-5|few
TGTGCCAGCAGCCAAGAAGTGGCCGGGGGCCGACAAGAGACCCAGTACTTC
CASSQEVAGGRQETQYF
>-|TRBV20-1|TRBJ1-5|-
TGCAGTGCTAGAGCCGCGGGGGGCCGCAATCAGCCCCAGCATTTT
CSARAAGGRNQPQHF
>TRBD2|TRBV4-3|TRBJ2-3|-
TGCGCCAGCAGCCAAGAACTAGGATCCGGGACTAGCGACGCAGATACGCAGTATTTT
CASSQELGSGTSDADTQYF
>-|TRBV14|TRBJ2-2|-
TGTGCCAGCAGCCCCCCAGGGTACGCCGGGGAGCTGTTTTTT
CASSPPGYAGELFF
>-|TRBV3-1|TRBJ1-2|-
TGTGCCAGCAGCCAAGGTCTGAAAGGGCTCTATGGCTACACCTTC
CASSQGLKGLYGYTF
>TRBD2|TRBV13|TRBJ2-7|-
TGTGCCAGCAGCTTAGGCCAAGTAGCGGGAGTCTACGAGCAGTACTTC
CASSLGQVAGVYEQYF
>-|TRBV24-1|TRBJ2-5|-
TGTGCCACCAGTGATCCCTCACGAGAGACCCAGTACTTC
CATSDPSRETQYF
>-|TRBV7-2|TRBJ1-4|-
TGTGCCAGCAGCCCCGGGGGGGTCGGTGAAAAACTGTTTTTT
CASSPGGVGEKLFF
>-|TRBV27|TRBJ2-3|-
TGTGCCAGCAGTTTATTCGCCACTAGCACAGATACGCAGTATTTT
CASSLFATSTDTQYF
>TRBD2|TRBV20-1|TRBJ2-4|many
TGCAGTGCTCGACTAGCGGGAGGTCATATTCAGTACTTC
CSARLAGGHIQYF
>-|TRBV27|TRBJ2-6|few
TGTGCCAGCAGTCCTTTAGGTGGGCAGTTGCTCAGCTCTGGGGCCAACGTCCTGACTTTC
CASSPLGGQLLSSGANVLTF
>TRBD2|TRBV6-2/TRBV6-3|TRBJ2-5|few
TGTGCCAGCAGTTCTGCGGGAGTGGTAGAGACCCAGTACTTC
CASSSAGVVETQYF
>-|TRBV12-3/TRBV12-4|TRBJ2-3|many
TGTGCCAGCAGTTCCGAATTTGGGGGCTACACAGATACGCAGTATTTT
CASSSEFGGYTDTQYF
>-|TRBV7-8|TRBJ1-1|-
TGTGCCAGCAGCCCGGACAGTTACACTGAAGCTTTCTTT
CASSPDSYTEAFF
>-|TRBV7-9|TRBJ2-3|-
TGTGCCAGCAGCCCCGGACATGGTGGAGATACGCAGTATTTT
CASSPGHGGDTQYF
>-|TRBV20-1|TRBJ2-1|few
TGCAGTGCCCAAAGCGGCACCTACAATGAGCAGTTCTTC
CSAQSGTYNEQFF
>-|TRBV12-3/TRBV12-4|TRBJ1-5|few
TGTGCCAGCAGTTTAAGGGGATGGGCAAGTCAGCCCCAGCATTTT
CASSLRGWASQPQHF
>TRBD2|TRBV20-1|TRBJ2-7|-
TGCAGTGCTAGGGCGACTAGCGGGCAGGGGGAGCAGTACTTC
CSARATSGQGEQYF
>-|TRBV4-3|TRBJ2-1|few
TGCGCCAGCAGCCAAGATAGGGGGAACTACAATGAGCAGTTCTTC
CASSQDRGNYNEQFF
>-|TRBV6-2/TRBV6-3|TRBJ2-7|-
TGTGCCAGCAGTTACTCGATGACAGTTAAGTACGGGCAGTACTTC
CASSYSMTVKYGQYF
>TRBD1|TRBV5-1|TRBJ1-6|many
TGCGCCAGCAGCTTCGGACAGGGGGCTTCCTATAATTCACCCCTCCACTTT
CASSFGQGASYNSPLHF
>-|TRBV7-9|TRBJ2-7|-
TGTGCCAGCAGCTTAGCGAAGGCACTGGCCCCCTACGAGCAGTACTTC
CASSLAKALAPYEQYF
>-|TRBV12-3/TRBV12-4|TRBJ1-4|few
TGTGCCAGCAGTTTCGGGGGGGGGCAGTCAACTAATGAAAAACTGTTTTTT
CASSFGGGQSTNEKLFF
>-|TRBV5-1|TRBJ1-2|-
TGCGCCAGCAGCTTCGCAAGCCGGGACGGCTACACCTTC
CASSFASRDGYTF
>-|TRBV12-3/TRBV12-4|TRBJ2-3|-
TGTGCCAGCATAAACCCGGGAGATACGCAGTATTTT
CASINPGDTQYF
>-|TRBV9|TRBJ2-3|many
TGTGCCAGCAGCGTAGGGGGACACAGCACAGATACGCAGTATTTT
CASSVGGHSTDTQYF
>TRBD1|TRBV4-1|TRBJ2-4|medium-sized
TGCGCCAGCAGCCAAGGACAGGGCATTCTCCAAAACATTCAGTACTTC
CASSQGQGILQNIQYF
>-|TRBV7-3|TRBJ2-1|few
TGTGCCAGCAGCGACCGGACCGCCGATGAGCAGTTCTTC
CASSDRTADEQFF
>-|TRBV9|TRBJ2-2|-
TGTGCCAGCAGCGTAGGGGTAGGGGGACTATCGAACACCGGGGAGCTGTTTTTT
CASSVGVGGLSNTGELFF
>-|TRBV4-2|TRBJ2-2|few
TGTGCCAGCAGCCGGACGGCCCTACTCTTAAACACCGGGGAGCTGTTTTTT
CASSRTALLLNTGELFF
>-|TRBV27|TRBJ2-7|few
TGTGCCAGCAGTTTATCGGAATTGGCCTACGAGCAGTACTTC
CASSLSELAYEQYF
>TRBD1|TRBV5-1|TRBJ2-5|few
TGCGCCAGCAGCTTGGAGGGGACAGATCAAGAGACCCAGTACTTC
CASSLEGTDQETQYF
>-|TRBV7-8|TRBJ1-1|few
TGTGCCAGCAGCTTATTCGGGGTTACGGGCACTGAAGCTTTCTTT
CASSLFGVTGTEAFF
>-|TRBV20-1|TRBJ2-1|many
TGCAGTGCTGAGAGGCATAGCAATGAGCAGTTCTTC
CSAERHSNEQFF
>-|TRBV5-4|TRBJ2-1|-
TGTGCCAGCAGCTTTTTGTTGGGCCCGGGGCAGAATATTGACAATGAGCAGTTCTTC
CASSFLLGPGQNIDNEQFF
>-|TRBV6-1|TRBJ2-1|-
TGTGCCAGCAGTGAAGCGCGGGAACCGCAGTTCTTC
CASSEAREPQFF
>TRBD2|TRBV5-1|TRBJ2-3|-
TGCGCCAGCAGCTTGTATGCGGGGGGGCCTCTAACAGATACGCAGTATTTT
CASSLYAGGPLTDTQYF
>-|TRBV7-8|TRBJ2-1|few
TGTGCCAGCAGCTTAAATTTAGGGGGACACCCTAACAATGAGCAGTTCTTC
CASSLNLGGHPNNEQFF
>-|TRBV7-2|TRBJ2-3|-
TGTGCCAGCAGCCCCCTGACTAGGGGCACAGATACGCAGTATTTT
CASSPLTRGTDTQYF
>-|TRBV5-4|TRBJ2-5|few
TGTGCCAGCAGCCCCGAGGAGACTCGTTCGCAAGAGACCCAGTACTTC
CASSPEETRSQETQYF
>-|TRBV7-3|TRBJ2-3|-
TGTGCCAGCAGCTTAACTTCGGGGCCAGATACGCAGTATTTT
CASSLTSGPDTQYF